This T cell receptor (beta chain) was sequenced in a study of CD8+ T cells in alopecia areata. Study-wide findings and caveats: Higher clonality than in normal scalp was seen in lesional scalp, especially alopecia totalis/universalis.

A word on this clone: Its target is not known.

This CDR3 is built from 17 residues. The junction had 9 bases not matched to a gene; V was cut back by 0 bases and J by 5 bases. Per the germline V gene, CDR1 is SQVTM and CDR2 is ANQGSEA. RNA was isolated and reverse transcribed to cDNA, the sequencing template. Libraries were prepared by immunoSEQ multiplex PCR; TCRdb keeps only in-frame clonotypes and omits some of them. Counted here are roughly 140,000 clones, around 62% occurring once; the ten biggest clones make up 36%. Sorting of PBMCs yielded the CD4+ and CD8+ T cells. The V call is TRBV29-1, the J call TRBJ2-2; 10 bases align to TRBD2. The sample comprised CD8+ T cells sorted from blood. The sequence was collected from a human donor in good health. The CDR3 sequence: CSVEDRGTAGGTGELFF. For the CDR3, the DNA is TGCAGCGTTGAAGATCGGGGAACAGCGGGAGGGACCGGGGAGCTGTTTTTT.